Included here is one T cell receptor (beta chain) sequence, with context. The CDR3 has 16 amino acids. The germline V gene encodes CDR1 KGHSH and CDR2 LQKENI. The trim removed 0 bases at V and 1 base at J, leaving 2 bases unmatched. This sample was taken from a study of blood T cell repertoires in COVID-19. The assay was immunoSEQ multiplex PCR, and TCRdb's table has in-frame clones only and misses some. The table includes about 150,000 clones, approximately 78% detected once. In terms of age and location, participants ranged from roughly 18 to 90 years and lived in 24 US areas. The sample taken for sequencing was PBMCs or T cells enriched from blood (not recorded which). This sequence was found in a woman between 50 and 59 years old who had recovered from COVID-19. V gene TRBV18 combines with J gene TRBJ2-3, with 9 bases identical to TRBD2. Written as DNA, the CDR3 is TGTGCCAGCTCACCACCATTAGCGGGGGGCACAGATACGCAGTATTTT. Amino acid sequence: CASSPPLAGGTDTQYF.